These 17 T cell receptor beta chains were sequenced from one sample in a study of CD8+ T cells in alopecia areata. TCR sequencing used cDNA made by reverse transcription of extracted RNA. This table comes from immunoSEQ multiplex PCR, and its TCRdb copy is limited to in-frame clones, with some not included. The profile covers tens of thousands of clones, with 55% to 75% appearing a single time and under 20% taken by the ten largest. Sequenced here: CD8+ T cells sorted from blood, sampled at week 0. The receptors here all came from a human donor with alopecia areata.

V and J are TRBV7-9 and TRBJ2-1; the match to TRBD2 covers 14 bases. CDR1 and CDR2 from the germline V gene are SEHNR and FQNEAQ (reference sequence). The V and J ends lost 4 bases and 0 bases, in that order; junction bases with no gene match: 8. The CDR3 has 19 residues. The CDR3 loop reads CASSSGLAGARSSYNEQFF. CDR3 DNA: TGTGCCAGCAGCTCGGGACTAGCGGGGGCCAGGAGCTCCTACAATGAGCAGTTCTTC.

V is TRBV4-1 and J is TRBJ2-4; TRBD2 agrees at 7 bases. Trimming cost V 3 bases and J 0 bases; bases outside gene matches: 8. From germline, CDR1 is MGHRA and CDR2 YSYEKL. The length of the CDR3 is 17 residues. CDR3 protein: CASSQGGGGLAKNIQYF. The CDR3 bases are TGCGCCAGCAGCCAGGGCGGGGGAGGGCTAGCCAAAAACATTCAGTACTTC.

The J gene is TRBJ2-4, the V gene TRBV27; a weak D match, TRBD2 (5 bases). Trimming took off 5 bases at V and 6 bases at J, with 14 bases between the two ends. From germline, CDR1 is MNHEY and CDR2 SMNVEV (reference sequence). The CDR3 totals 14 residues. The CDR3 sequence is CASSPSIEGNIQYF. CDR3 DNA: TGTGCCAGCAGTCCTTCCATTGAGGGAAACATTCAGTACTTC.

This clone has a handful of counts. The chain links TRBV27 to TRBJ2-7; 9 bases line up with TRBD2. Germline loops: CDR1 MNHEY, CDR2 SMNVEV (reference sequence). This CDR3 region has 15 residues. After removal of 1 base from V and 2 bases from J, the junction contained 3 bases not matched to a gene. The CDR3, as DNA: TGTGCCAGCAGTTTATTTAGCGGGAGCCCCTACGAGCAGTACTTC. Translation: CASSLFSGSPYEQYF.

V usage is TRBV1 and J usage is TRBJ1-3; the DNA was not compared with TRBD1, the D call given in the table. TRBV1 is a known pseudogene. CDR3 length equals 15 residues. The DNA of the CDR3 is TGCACCAGCAGCCGACAACGAGTCACTGGAAACACCATATATTTT. Protein product: CTSSRQRVTGNTIYF.

This chain uses TRBV9 with TRBJ2-4; the D is unclear. V was cut by 0 bases and J by 5 bases, with 9 bases left in between. There are 14 residues in the CDR3. Germline V gene lookup returns CDR1 SGDLS and CDR2 YYNGEE. CDR3 sequence reads: CASSVDPAENIQYF. DNA for the CDR3: TGTGCCAGCAGCGTAGATCCTGCAGAAAACATTCAGTACTTC.

This chain uses TRBV13 with TRBJ2-3, with a tentative D call TRBD1 (5 bases). Germline CDR1 is PRHDT and CDR2 is FYEKMQ (reference sequence). Trimming took off 5 bases at V and 3 bases at J, with 12 bases between the two ends. The CDR3 is 14 residues long. The CDR3 nucleotides are TGTGCCAGCAGCCAGACAGTTCATACAGATACGCAGTATTTT. This encodes CASSQTVHTDTQYF.

The V gene is TRBV25-1, the J gene TRBJ1-2; 8 bases match TRBD1. The length of the CDR3 is 13 residues. V was clipped by 2 bases and J by 7 bases; unmatched bases: 3. CDR1 and CDR2 (germline): MGHDK, SYGVNS. The DNA of the CDR3 is TGTGCCAGCAGTGAAGGGACAGGAAGTGGCTACACCTTC. This encodes CASSEGTGSGYTF.

This chain joins TRBV13 and TRBJ2-7, with D possibly matching TRBD2 (6 bases). Trimming pared 4 bases from V and 1 base from J, leaving 14 bases between. Germline V gene sequence: CDR1 PRHDT, CDR2 FYEKMQ (reference sequence). The CDR3 length is 15 residues. The CDR3 loop is CASSSPGDGSYEQYF. CDR3 bases: TGTGCCAGCAGCTCCCCGGGGGACGGATCCTACGAGCAGTACTTC.

The chain links TRBV4-1 to TRBJ2-7, with 7 bases matching TRBD2. The CDR3 runs to 14 residues. After removal of 4 bases from V and 4 bases from J, the junction contained 7 bases not matched to a gene. Germline V lookup: CDR1 MGHRA, CDR2 YSYEKL. CDR3 nucleotide sequence: TGCGCCAGCAGCCTTCTAGCGGATTCGTACGAGCAGTACTTC. Translating gives CASSLLADSYEQYF.

Of note for this clone: The sample carries other DNA sequences with the same CDR3. This rearrangement joins TRBV30 to TRBJ2-7, with D possibly TRBD2 on 5 matching bases. With 0 bases removed from V and 1 base from J, the gap between germline ends came to 7 bases. The CDR3 is 13 residues long. CDR1 is GTSNPN, CDR2 SVGIG, per germline (reference sequence). DNA of the CDR3: TGTGCCTGGAGTGTCTCGGGGTCCTACGAGCAGTACTTC. As protein: CAWSVSGSYEQYF. Supplemented by reference TRBV30 and TRBJ2-7, the full variable domain reads SQTIHQWPATLVQPVGSPLSLECTVEGTSNPNLYWYRQAAGRGLQLLFYSVGIGQISSEVPQNLSASRPQDRQFILSSKKLLLSDSGFYLCAWSVSGSYEQYFGPGTRLTVT.

This clone was counted between two and nine times. The chain couples TRBV27 to TRBJ2-7; TRBD1 agrees at 7 bases. Germline CDR1 and CDR2: MNHEY and SMNVEV (reference sequence). This CDR3 is built from 13 residues. V lost 6 bases, J lost 2 bases, and 4 bases stayed unmatched. CDR3 nucleotide sequence: TGTGCCAGCAGGAGAGGACAGGCCTACGAGCAGTACTTC. This codes for CASRRGQAYEQYF.

This clone has a handful of counts. The V and J genes are TRBV29-1 and TRBJ2-1, with TRBD1 matching 7 bases. Germline assignment: CDR1 SQVTM and CDR2 ANQGSEA. V lost 2 bases to trimming and J lost 8 bases; unmatched junction nucleotides: 15. The CDR3 has 16 amino acids. The CDR3 spells CSVEFAWDRNLDEQFF. The CDR3 DNA reads as TGCAGCGTTGAATTCGCCTGGGACAGAAATCTCGATGAGCAGTTCTTC.

The chain employs TRBV25-1 and TRBJ1-5; tentatively, D is TRBD1 (6 bases). This CDR3 comprises 13 residues. The germline CDR1 and CDR2 sequences are MGHDK and SYGVNS. The germline V and J ends were trimmed by 4 bases and 5 bases, with 9 bases remaining between them. The CDR3 DNA is TGTGCCAGCAGTGCCGGACAGTATCAGCCCCAGCATTTT. This sequence encodes CASSAGQYQPQHF. The full variable domain, completed using reference TRBV25-1 and TRBJ1-5, is EADIYQTPRYLVIGTGKKITLECSQTMGHDKMYWYQQDPGMELHLIHYSYGVNSTEKGDLSSESTVSRIRTEHFPLTLESARPSHTSQYLCASSAGQYQPQHFGDGTRLSIL.

This chain links TRBV5-1 with TRBJ1-5; 7 bases match TRBD1. CDR3 length equals 15 residues. The J segment lost 2 bases and the V segment lost 4 bases, leaving 6 bases of the junction unmatched. From germline, CDR1 is SGHRS and CDR2 YFSETQ. CDR3 protein: CASSPTGVGNQPQHF. Written as DNA, the CDR3 is TGCGCCAGCAGCCCCACAGGGGTCGGCAATCAGCCCCAGCATTTT.

The rearrangement uses TRBV6-4 and TRBJ2-3; the match to TRBD2 covers 8 bases. J was trimmed by 4 bases and V by 5 bases; bases with no gene match: 5. CDR1 is MRHNA and CDR2 is SNTAGT in the germline V gene. The CDR3 runs to 14 residues. In DNA form, the CDR3 reads TGTGCCAGCAGTTATAGCGGGGAAGCAGATACGCAGTATTTT. This gives the protein CASSYSGEADTQYF.

The chain recombines TRBV4-3 with TRBJ2-3; 7 bases map to TRBD2. The CDR3 runs to 16 residues. The germline V gene encodes CDR1 LGHNA and CDR2 YSLEER. Unmatched junction bases numbered 4, after V lost 1 base and J lost 0 bases. CDR3 coding DNA: TGCGCCAGCAGCCAAGGGACGGGGGGTAGCACAGATACGCAGTATTTT. Translated, it gives CASSQGTGGSTDTQYF.